The text below deals with one T cell receptor (beta chain). Its antigen is currently not known. No base quality values were provided; no much bigger clone lies one nucleotide off. CD8 naive samples were CD45RO-negative cells positively selected for CCR7, giving a CD45RA+CCR7+ population that excluded TemRA cells. The donors were healthy, HIV-negative adults with no recently reported acute infections or vaccinations. Only Caucasian adults living in Nashville, Tennessee, USA were represented among the donors. After blood collection by leukapheresis, PBMCs were isolated using Ficoll-Histopaque density gradient centrifugation and then cryopreserved in the vapor phase of liquid nitrogen. Analytical flow cytometry was used to check the purity and quantity of every magnetically sorted T cell population. Genomic DNA was isolated from every sorted fraction and measured by UV absorbance on a Nanodrop 2000c.

This specimen comes from a study of shared clonotypes between healthy human individuals (dated by TCRdb to 2018 to 2020). Background on the whole study: The cohort included three men and two women between 18 and 49 years of age. For each donor, CD4 naive and CD4 memory were each run on three plates, CD8 naive on two plates, and CD8 memory on one plate. The study deeply sequenced blood TCR repertoires of five healthy adults to estimate repertoire size and the extent of clonotype sharing between individuals. To increase sequencing depth and limit assay-specific biases, different laboratories used diverse techniques to prepare libraries and sequence TCR repertoires. Per donor, leukapheresis produced somewhere between about 0.94 and 10 billion PBMCs. The study at large found these results: Pairwise subsampling indicated that sequencing depth was expected to affect the degree of clonotype sharing among donors. Rarefaction of sorted-subset datasets indicated incomplete sequencing despite the large sequencing depth. Larger estimated clonotype richness was generally found for naive subsets than for memory subsets. Compared with non-shared clonotypes, clonotypes shared by all four sorted-subset donors had higher generation probabilities. Sharing across several donors was observed for around 5% of naive CD4, 3% to 3.5% of naive CD8, 2% to 2.5% of memory CD4, and roughly 0.4% of memory CD8 clonotypes. Sampling was restricted to blood, and TCR repertoires in tissue are likely to differ from TCR repertoires in blood. Because the study included a small number of donors, the genetic and exposure-history diversity represented was limited.

The cysteine opens and the phenylalanine closes a CDR3 of 17 amino acids. Here the CDR3 DNA is all that survives: 51 bases in frame from base 1. In the germline V gene, CDR1 corresponds to MDHEN and CDR2 to SYDVKM. Clipping removes 3 bases from V and 4 bases from J, with 10 as the unmatched junction base count. Using the deep immunoSEQ assay, TCR CDR3 regions were amplified from genomic DNA by multiplex PCR. For each cell subset, the extracted genomic DNA was distributed evenly across all wells of several immunoSEQ 96-well plates, and each plate served as one replicate. For sorted subsets, each replicate PCR was loaded with roughly 200 ng genomic DNA, equivalent to 25,000 to 30,000 T cell genomes. Purified libraries were quantified with a Qubit 3.0 fluorometer, sized on a Bioanalyzer 2100, and re-quantified with the KAPA Library Quantification kit. A separate single-read 150-cycle Illumina NextSeq 550 flow cell was used to sequence each immunoSEQ 96-well plate. Per the authors' processing: Because the immunoSEQ output included only junctional sequences and no quality scores, the filtering could not be the same as the filtering used for full-length reads. Sequences were annotated with PyIR, a Python wrapper for IgBLAST v1.9, and V/J genes and CDR3 were assigned using IMGT germline references. Reads were filtered out if the reads had weak V/J assignments (E-value above 1e-6), no CDR3, stop codons, out-of-frame junctions, or ambiguous translated residues. V3J clonotypes were defined by identical inferred V gene, J gene, and CDR3 amino acid sequence. Percentage overlap between repertoires was computed as shared unique clonotypes divided by the size of the smaller repertoire. Three approaches were used to assess repertoire richness: RTK rarefaction, the Chao1 estimator, and Recon v2.1 estimates of unobserved clonotypes. For all TCRbeta clonotypes obtained by the gDNA method from a few donors, generation probabilities were computed with OLGA. The source is immuneACCESS, and TCRdb retained only in-frame sequences with V and J called. Part of the clones is not carried over; for the studies checked, unresolved V genes explain less than half of this, and the remainder is unexplained. V and J calls plus clone size are reproduced from that table; the DNA served to infer D and trimming. Counted in this sample were approximately 600,000 clones; roughly 96% of them appeared once. Clones ranked in the top ten supply around 0.12% of the sample.

The source of this sequence is a woman in her twenties or thirties in good health. Sequencing was done on a sample of naive CD8+ T cells sorted from blood. Read against the paper, the sample's cell subset or site label means: CD45RA+CCR7+. The sequence links TRBV28 to TRBJ2-3, and 10 bases in between align with TRBD2. The CDR3 region: CASSFLAGVVGPDTQYF. The nucleotide sequence reads TGTGCCAGCAGTTTCCTAGCGGGAGTGGTCGGGCCAGATACGCAGTATTTT.